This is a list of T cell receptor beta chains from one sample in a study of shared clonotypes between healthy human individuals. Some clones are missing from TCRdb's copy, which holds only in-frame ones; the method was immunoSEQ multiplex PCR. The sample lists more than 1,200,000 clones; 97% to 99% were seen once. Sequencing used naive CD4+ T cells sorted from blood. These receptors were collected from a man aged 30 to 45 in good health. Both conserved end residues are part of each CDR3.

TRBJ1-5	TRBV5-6	CASSLGVGNQPQHF
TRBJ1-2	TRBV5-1	CASSADRSGYGYTF
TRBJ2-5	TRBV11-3	CASSLNRFGETQYF
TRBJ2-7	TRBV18	CASSQGASPIYEQYF
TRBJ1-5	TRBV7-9	CASSLLGATQHF
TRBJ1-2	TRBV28	CASTATVRGYTF
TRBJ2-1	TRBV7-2	CASSGVGGYNEQFF
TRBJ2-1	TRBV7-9	CASSLGLVNEQFF
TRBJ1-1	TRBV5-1	CASSLAAGPEAFF
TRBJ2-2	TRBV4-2	CASTTGIAGINTGELFF
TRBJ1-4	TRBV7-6	CASRSRPTHEKLFF
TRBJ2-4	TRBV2	CASSERGDAVAKNIQYF
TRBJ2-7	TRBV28	CASSFIGRGVPPKYF
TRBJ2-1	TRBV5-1	CASSLQGFETEQFF
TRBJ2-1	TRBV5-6	CASSRDTSYNEQFF
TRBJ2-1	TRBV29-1	CSARTSGMRGPSSYNEQFF
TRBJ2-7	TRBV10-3	CAISRKGASVSSTYEQYF
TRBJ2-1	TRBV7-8	CASSLRETGGYNEQFF
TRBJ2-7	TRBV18	CASSPPGSYEQYF
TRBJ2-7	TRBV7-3	CASSLVGGSMYEQYF
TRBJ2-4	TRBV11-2	CASSGGLAGIRYF
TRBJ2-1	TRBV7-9	CASSLVERVNEQFF
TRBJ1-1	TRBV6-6	CASSYGMNTEAFF
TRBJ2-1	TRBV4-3	CASSQRAPLAGEQFF
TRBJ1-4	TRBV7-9	CASSPGTSEKLFF
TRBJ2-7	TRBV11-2	CASSFGTSGFSYEQYF
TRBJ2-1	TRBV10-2	CASSGLGLAGSNEQFF
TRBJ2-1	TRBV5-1	CASSPGGSYNEQFF
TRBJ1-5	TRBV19	CATVPRGNQPQHF
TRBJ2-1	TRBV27	CASSQLEPHNEQFF
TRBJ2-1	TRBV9	CASSVLAQSNEQFF
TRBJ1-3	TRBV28	CASHRSGRSGNTIYF
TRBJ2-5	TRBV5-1	CASTRGEGRRTQYF
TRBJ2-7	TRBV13	CASRPNYSYEQYF
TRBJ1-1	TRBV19	CASSIDGHPNTEAFF
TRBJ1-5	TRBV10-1	CASSEGRQPQHF
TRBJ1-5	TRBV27	CASSPTSGIGNQPQHF
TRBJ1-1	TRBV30	CAWTHRENTEAFF
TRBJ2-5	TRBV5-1	CASSGGNQETQYF
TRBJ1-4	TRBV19	CASSIGSLQDKLFF
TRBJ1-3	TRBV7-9	CASSSGGGDISGNTIYF
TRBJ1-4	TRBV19	CASSIGGSWNEKLFF
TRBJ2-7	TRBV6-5	CASSRLAGAIEQYF
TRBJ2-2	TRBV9	CASSVLGHRGANTGELFF
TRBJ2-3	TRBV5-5	CASSLEPRATDTQYF
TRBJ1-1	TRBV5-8	CASSLRRANTEAFF
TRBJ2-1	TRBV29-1	CSGVALSSYNEQFF
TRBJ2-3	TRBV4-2	CASSQPGPNTDTQYF
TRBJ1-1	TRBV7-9	CASSLTTANTEAFF
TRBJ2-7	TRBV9	CASSATSGSYEQYF